A single sample gave rise to the 11 T cell receptor beta chains below, sequenced in a study of T-cell memory formation after mild COVID-19. TCRdb re-called the 5' RACE reads with MiXCR, one entry per CDR3 protein. Of tens of thousands of distinct CDR3 sequences listed, approximately 15% are singletons. Sequenced sample: PBMCs or a T cell subset sorted from them (not recorded which). These receptors all stem from a man aged 18 to 35 who had mild COVID-19 (a few samples of this study predate the infection). Cell type and time point are not known.

The chain employs TRBV2 and TRBJ1-1, with D possibly TRBD1 on 5 matching bases. V was pared by 4 bases and J by 1 base, with 13 bases between. The germline gives CDR1 SNHLY, CDR2 FYNNEI. This CDR3 has 15 amino acids. As DNA, the CDR3 is TGTGCCAGCAGTGTTGTTCAGGGCGGGAACACTGAAGCTTTCTTT. Translated: CASSVVQGGNTEAFF.

A few counts support this clonotype. The V and J genes are TRBV12-3 or TRBV12-4 and TRBJ2-5; TRBD1 matches 9 bases. This CDR3 has 15 amino acids. V was clipped by 3 bases and J by 7 bases; unmatched bases: 9. The CDR3 bases are TGTGCCAGCAGTTTGGGACAGGGATATGTTGGGACCCAGTACTTC. Translation: CASSLGQGYVGTQYF.

The chain carries TRBV4-1 and TRBJ1-6; 8 bases map to TRBD1. V lost 3 bases and J lost 5; bases outside the gene matches: 3. Germline assignment: CDR1 MGHRA and CDR2 YSYEKL. The CDR3 has 15 residues. DNA of the CDR3: TGCGCCAGCAGCCACAGGGGACAGGATAATTCACCCCTCCACTTT. Translated: CASSHRGQDNSPLHF.

This clonotype has just a few counts. CDR3 loop: CASSHDSLYNEQFF. CDR3 sequence (DNA): TGTGCCAGCAGTCATGACAGCCTCTACAATGAGCAGTTCTTC. The chain couples TRBV6-2 or TRBV6-3 to TRBJ2-1, with D possibly being TRBD1 (5 bases). CDR3 size: 14 residues. V lost 5 bases and J 3 bases, leaving 11 bases between the germline ends. Germline V CDR1 and CDR2: MNHEY, SVGEGT.

V and J are TRBV7-8 and TRBJ2-1, with 10 bases aligning to TRBD1. The ends lost 5 bases at V and 6 bases at J; junction bases unmatched: 7. Germline CDR1 is SGHVS and CDR2 is FQNEAQ. The CDR3 runs 15 residues. CDR3 amino acids: CASSARDRGTNEQFF. The DNA of the CDR3 is TGTGCCAGCAGCGCCCGGGACAGGGGAACCAATGAGCAGTTCTTC.

The rearrangement uses TRBV4-1 and TRBJ2-5, with D possibly matching TRBD2 (6 bases). The CDR3 runs to 15 residues. Between the trimmed V and J ends, which lost 0 bases and 2 bases, there was a span of 10 bases. Germline loops: CDR1 MGHRA, CDR2 YSYEKL. The CDR3 region is CASSQDSGGQETQYF. The CDR3 DNA sequence: TGCGCCAGCAGCCAAGATAGTGGGGGGCAAGAGACCCAGTACTTC.

The V gene is TRBV12-3 or TRBV12-4, the J gene TRBJ2-3; TRBD2 matches at 14 bases. This CDR3 comprises 18 residues. V dropped 6 bases and J dropped 0; count of bases not matched to a gene: 8. The CDR3 DNA sequence: TGTGCCAGCAGCCGATGGACTAGCGGGGGGACTAGCACAGATACGCAGTATTTT. Amino acid sequence: CASSRWTSGGTSTDTQYF.

The chain employs TRBV19 and TRBJ2-7, with D uncertain. Trimming took 5 bases from V and 6 from J, leaving 8 bases between them. CDR3 length equals 11 residues. Germline CDR1 reads LNHDA; CDR2 reads SQIVND (reference sequence). CDR3 nucleotide sequence: TGTGCCAGTAGTGACCGCTCCGAGCAGTACTTC. Its protein product is CASSDRSEQYF.

Only a few counts were recorded for this clonotype. The CDR3 DNA sequence: TGTGCCAGCAGGGGGACAGGGGGTCTCTATGGCTACACCTTC. It codes for CASRGTGGLYGYTF. The chain links TRBV12-3 or TRBV12-4 to TRBJ1-2; 11 nucleotides align to TRBD1. This CDR3 is 14 amino acids long. V shed 6 bases and J 4 bases; nucleotides not matched to a gene: 4.

This clonotype was seen once. The chain recombines TRBV5-5 with TRBJ2-7; TRBD1 agrees at 7 bases. The CDR3 extends over 14 amino acids. With V trimmed by 0 bases and J by 4 bases, 4 bases remained unmatched. Germline V gene sequence: CDR1 SGHKS, CDR2 YYEKEE (reference sequence). The CDR3 loop reads CASSLGQGGYEQYV. The CDR3 nucleotides are TGTGCCAGCAGCTTGGGACAGGGTGGGTACGAGCAGTACGTC.

Regarding this clonotype: The junction does not match germline at one end; this may be a read error. The chain links TRBV15 to TRBJ1-5, with TRBD1 as a possible D gene (6 bases). This CDR3 has 15 amino acids. Germline values: CDR1 LNHNV, CDR2 YYDKDF (reference sequence). The CDR3 region has the DNA TGTGCCACCAGCAGAGAAAGGGGGAGCAATCACCCCCAGCATTTT. Translation: CATSRERGSNHPQHF.